The entry that follows covers one TCR beta chain sequence. The data are from a study of blood T cell repertoires in COVID-19. Repertoires were generated with immunoSEQ multiplex PCR, while TCRdb's copy carries only in-frame clones and drops some. The repertoire holds a few hundred thousand clones, 80% to 85% seen once, with over 15% in the top ten. The V end lost 8 bases, the J end lost 0 bases, and 13 bases lay between the germline ends. The CDR3 is made up of 14 amino acids. CDR1 and CDR2 (germline): SGHTA, FQGTGA. The V call is TRBV7-3, the J call TRBJ2-5, with D possibly matching TRBD2 (7 bases). This clonotype was sampled from a woman aged 80 or older with active or convalescent COVID-19. Source material: peripheral blood. The CDR3 is CASSRGGHQETQYF. Written as DNA, the CDR3 is TGTGCCAGCTCGCGCGGGGGCCACCAAGAGACCCAGTACTTC. The full variable domain, with the rest looked up from reference TRBV7-3 and TRBJ2-5, is GAGVSQTPSNKVTEKGKYVELRCDPISGHTALYWYRQSLGQGPEFLIYFQGTGAADDSGLPNDRFFAVRPEGSVSTLKIQRTERGDSAVYLCASSRGGHQETQYFGPGTRLLVL.